This T cell receptor (beta chain) is from a study of T cell responses to AZD1222 COVID-19 vaccine. The length of the CDR3 is 13 residues. The germline V gene encodes CDR1 MNHEY and CDR2 SVGEGT. V lost 0 bases and J 10 bases, leaving 10 bases between the germline ends. This clone has only a few counts. Repertoires were generated with immunoSEQ multiplex PCR, while TCRdb's copy carries only in-frame clones and drops some. The top ten hold about 3.5% of the sample, which has about 110,000 clones, around 84% seen once. Material: peripheral blood, obtained on day 0 of AZD1222 vaccination. This clonotype originated in an adult in good health. V gene TRBV6-2 or TRBV6-3 combines with J gene TRBJ2-1; D might be TRBD2 (5 bases). This CDR3 reads CASSYSNRGEQFF. CDR3 nucleotide sequence: TGTGCCAGCAGTTACTCGAATCGAGGGGAGCAGTTCTTC.